The clone carrying this T cell receptor beta chain was found a few times. Authors' analysis steps: Using reference gene primer amplification, nucleated cell counts were estimated. The table came from immunoSEQ multiplex PCR; TCRdb's copy has only in-frame clones and leaves some out. From that table come the V and J calls and clone size; the DNA was used to work out D and trimming. Of approximately 120,000 clones listed, 85% to 90% are singletons. This record belongs to a study of blood T cell repertoires in COVID-19. On the study more broadly: The samples span acute and convalescent COVID-19 from the United States, Italy and Spain. T cells, B-cell-depleted T cells, or PBMCs provided the cDNA or gDNA that served as material.

The CDR3 spans 18 residues. The receptor was isolated from a man in his fifties with acute or convalescent COVID-19. Sequencing used peripheral blood. The chain combines TRBV21-1 with TRBJ2-1; TRBD1 was called by the table and not checked on the DNA. TRBV21-1 is a recognized pseudogene. Here the CDR3 DNA reads TGTGCCAGCAGCGATCCGGGACAGGGGGACGCCGTTTACAATGAGCAGTTCTTC. Translated, it gives CASSDPGQGDAVYNEQFF.